This TCR beta chain emerged from a study of cytotoxic CD8 clonotypes in ibrutinib-treated CLL (TCRdb year 2021). Background on the whole study: The cohort included some 14 treatment-naive and approximately twelve relapsed/refractory patients; some 18 were IGHV unmutated. Responses were partial in some 24 patients and complete in 2; after median approximately 69 months follow-up, around 15 stayed in remission and about twelve progressed. The response samples were drawn at a median of approximately 12 months into treatment, with a range of roughly 6 to 40 months. On average, each sample had roughly 260,000 productive templates and about 89,000 productive rearrangements. Longitudinal samples were obtainable from about 30% of the roughly 86 participants in the trial. Cryopreserved peripheral blood mononuclear cells were collected at three points: before therapy, at response, and at either sustained remission or disease progression. Patients were still on ibrutinib when every remission and progressive disease sample was collected. The research as a whole found: Baseline clonality was found to be higher than that of age-matched healthy donors and was strongly correlated with circulating CD8+ T-cell counts. Public clonotypes were found to be uncommon and were observed to contract or remain stable during treatment; the increase in clonality was shown to reflect expansion of private clonotypes at ibrutinib response. Clonality increased at ibrutinib response, stayed stable in sustained remission, and fell back toward baseline at progression. Sampling times were not matched between patients in sustained remission and patients whose disease was progressing, and lymph node repertoires were not examined.

A word on this clone: Its antigen target is currently unknown. Base qualities are not provided; no much larger clone lies one nucleotide away.

The label giving this sample's time point can be read as: 12 months on ibrutinib. For TCR beta library preparation, roughly 2 micrograms of genomic DNA were isolated from cryopreserved PBMCs. Longitudinal blood samples from CLL patients receiving ibrutinib monotherapy were subjected to high-throughput TCR beta sequencing. The patients took part in an open-label, single-center phase 2 trial of ibrutinib monotherapy. The goal of deep resolution MiSeq sequencing was a depth between 1 in 1 million and 1 in 200,000 T cells, and coverage averaged 10x per clonotype. The immunoSEQ hsTCRB Kit was used to generate TCR beta libraries. The study's processing was this. The data were analyzed with ImmunoSEQ Analyzer and ImmunoSEQ Data Assistant, and V, D and J gene assignments followed IMGT definitions. Clonality was computed as one minus normalized Shannon entropy of productive rearrangement frequencies, ranging from 0 to 1. Public clonotype analysis was restricted to overrepresented clonotypes comprising at least 0.05% of each patient's repertoire. Roughly 12 age-matched healthy donor repertoires from immuneACCESS were used as controls for clonality. This immuneACCESS table, as held by TCRdb, lists in-frame sequences with V and J called but not all clones. Of the missing ones, under half trace to an unresolved V gene in checked studies; the others have no known cause. The V and J calls and clone size are taken from that table; D and trimming were inferred from the DNA. Present in this sample are around 200,000 clones, 60% to 80% of which were seen just once. The ten largest clonotypes hold 5.9% of the sample.

CDR1 SQVTM and CDR2 ANQGSEA were looked up in the germline V gene. CDR3 length: 12 amino acids, cysteine to phenylalanine. The read is trimmed to its CDR3 DNA, 36 bases read in frame from base 1. Trimming takes 7 bases from V and 1 base from J, and the germline ends sit 10 bases apart. Sequenced here: PBMCs, sampled after 12 months of ibrutinib treatment. The sequence derives from a human donor with chronic lymphocytic leukemia. The sequence joins TRBV29-1 to TRBJ1-2; a tentative D call is TRBD1 (5 bases match). Here the CDR3 is given as CSGGRHNYGYTF. In nucleotide form, the sequence is TGCAGCGGGGGCAGGCATAACTATGGCTACACCTTC.